This TCR beta chain was captured by sequencing in a study of blood T cell repertoires in COVID-19. Assay used: immunoSEQ multiplex PCR; TCRdb lists only in-frame clones, some missing. The repertoire holds under 300,000 clones, with about 90% as singletons. The J segment lost 10 bases and the V segment lost 4 bases, leaving 6 bases of the junction unmatched. Looked up from germline, CDR1 is LGHNT and CDR2 is FRNRAP. This CDR3 is built from 14 residues. This TCR was recovered from a human donor in a cohort exposed to, infected with or recovered from COVID-19 (not recorded which). The donor label of this sample is uncertain. This chain connects TRBV12-5 to TRBJ1-6, with 8 nucleotides matching TRBD1. Sequencing was done on a sample of PBMCs or T cells enriched from blood (not recorded which). The CDR3 is CASGSGQGRSPLHF. CDR3 in DNA: TGTGCTAGTGGTTCTGGACAGGGTCGATCACCCCTCCACTTT.